The clone carrying this T cell receptor (beta chain) has a handful of counts. Its specificity is not known. Unique molecular identifiers were built into the TCRbeta library. TCRdb fed the PCR reads into MiXCR, producing one record per CDR3 protein. The profile shows approximately 400,000 distinct CDR3 sequences, 15% to 20% of them singletons. These data are taken from a study of T-cell reconstitution after alpha-beta-depleted transplantation in children. Study-wide results and caveats: Among T cells one year after transplant, newly produced cells accounted for most counts and diversity. Some patients showed high day-60 TCRbeta diversity, which derived from surviving recipient T cells and thymic progenitors. Alpha-beta T cells about two months after transplant reportedly derived from several hundred expanded graft clones.

The V end was cut by 6 bases, the J end by 4 bases, with 13 bases between. Germline lookup yields CDR1 DFQATT and CDR2 SNEGSKA (reference sequence). This CDR3 has 12 amino acids. This TCR derives from a boy in the first two years of life who had a stem cell transplant for Wiskott-Aldrich syndrome, so the T cells may come from the graft donor. The sample was PBMCs, mostly from graft donor cells, taken 360 days after TCRalphabeta/CD19-depleted stem cell transplant. The V call is TRBV20-1, the J call TRBJ2-7; D remains ambiguous. Written as DNA, the CDR3 is TGCAGTGCGTGGGTCAAGGGTTACGAGCAGTACTTC. This gives the protein CSAWVKGYEQYF.